This T cell receptor (beta chain) appears in the sequencing data of a study of regulatory T cells in long-lasting Graves disease (dated by TCRdb to the early 2020s). At the level of the whole study: Persistent Graves' disease was defined as persistently positive TSH receptor autoantibodies together with antithyroid drug treatment for over 5 years. The study was registered as a clinical trial and conducted in China. Antithyroid drugs had been taken for 8.5 to 12 years on average by persistent Graves' disease patients in the clinical cohort. A total of around 35 samples underwent TCR sequencing: about 13 from persistent and about 20 from newly diagnosed Graves' disease patients. Peripheral blood TCR sequencing and RNA sequencing compared persistent Graves' disease patients with newly diagnosed Graves' disease patients.

V is cut by 8 bases and J by 4 bases, and the space between the germline ends is 17 bases. CDR1 is given as LNHDA and CDR2 as SQIVND, both from the germline V gene (reference sequence). Reading from cysteine to phenylalanine, the CDR3 counts 14 amino acids. Here the CDR3 DNA is all that survives: 42 bases in frame from base 1. Points the paper makes about the study in general: Compared with newly diagnosed patients, patients with persistent Graves' disease had lower TCR Shannon entropy and fewer highly expanded clones, which suggests clonal expansion. Sequencing and analysis were restricted to the TCR beta chain. More public clonotypes were shared among persistent patients (roughly 2,700) than among newly diagnosed patients (under 1,000). The small sample size was acknowledged by the authors as a limitation that may reduce accuracy. Preferential use of TRBV28, TRBJ1-2 and TRBJ2-5 was observed in persistent disease, whereas TRBV20-1 and TRBJ2-1 were favored in newly diagnosed disease. Peripheral blood alone was examined, since thyroid tissue, which constituted the primary lesion, could not be accessed.

This clonotype was found a few times. Its binding antigen is unknown. No clone much larger than this one lies a single base away; base qualities are absent. The sample's time point, from its label and the paper: persistent/refractory GD, antithyroid drugs over 5 years with positive TRAb. For both TCR sequencing and RNA sequencing, RNA was extracted from PBMCs in TRIzol. Graves' disease was diagnosed according to American Thyroid Association guidelines. Patients were recruited from an endocrinology department in Xi'an, China. Each patient gave about 9.1 milliliters of peripheral blood, collected in an EDTA anticoagulant tube. Ficoll Paque Plus density gradient separation was used to isolate PBMCs, and no further T cell sorting was performed. An Agilent 2100 Bioanalyzer and agarose gel were used to check RNA quality, and a NanoDrop 2000 was used to measure RNA concentration. Library preparation used multiplex PCR. TCRdb records Illumina HiSeq 4000 as the sequencer. To build TCR beta libraries, CDR3 regions were amplified by Arm-PCR using iRepertoire HTBI primers. Before sequencing, the PCR products went through gel purification. In the authors' own workflow: A total of 60 to 80 TRBV and 14 TRBJ segments were identified across samples and were used for gene usage analysis of CDR3 amino acid clonotypes. COPE and FqMerger were used to merge the filtered high-quality paired reads into contigs. BLAST was used to align contigs to IMGT TRBV, TRBD and TRBJ reference genes, with CDR3 defined following IMGT. Any clonotype with a frequency above 0.1% was classified as a highly expanded clone. Shannon entropy was used to measure repertoire diversity, and the Gini coefficient was used to measure V-J evenness. A clonotype was considered public if more than one individual shared it. TCRdb passed the public sequencing reads through fastp at Q25 and MiXCR, retaining productive beta sequences. Every distinct CDR3 protein forms one entry, paired with its most common genes and DNA. Clone size and V and J calls follow TCRdb, not the original study. This sample comprises more than 650,000 distinct CDR3 sequences, 25% to 35% of them detected only once. The top ten constitute about two fifths of the sample.

Recombination joined TRBV19 with TRBJ1-1, with the D gene not clear enough to name. The clonotype was recovered from a female donor with Graves disease. The input for sequencing was peripheral blood mononuclear cells (PBMCs), taken when the disease was refractory, from a patient treated with antithyroid drugs. The encoded CDR3 is CASLARLSFTEAFF. The DNA sequence is TGTGCCAGTCTCGCCCGCCTCTCTTTCACTGAAGCTTTCTTT.